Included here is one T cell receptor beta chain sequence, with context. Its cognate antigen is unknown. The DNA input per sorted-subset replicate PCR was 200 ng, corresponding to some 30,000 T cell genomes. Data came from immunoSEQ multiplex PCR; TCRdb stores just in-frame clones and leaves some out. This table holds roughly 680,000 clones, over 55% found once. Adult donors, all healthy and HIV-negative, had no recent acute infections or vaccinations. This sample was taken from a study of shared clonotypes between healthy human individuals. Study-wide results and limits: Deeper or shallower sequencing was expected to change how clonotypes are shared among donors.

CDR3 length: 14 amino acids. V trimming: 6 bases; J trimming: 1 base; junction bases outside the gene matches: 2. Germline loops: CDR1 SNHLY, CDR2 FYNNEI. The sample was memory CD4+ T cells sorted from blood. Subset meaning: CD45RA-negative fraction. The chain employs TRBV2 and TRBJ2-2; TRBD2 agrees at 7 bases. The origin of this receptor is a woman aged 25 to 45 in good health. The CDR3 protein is CASRREGNTGELFF. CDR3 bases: TGTGCCAGCAGGAGGGAGGGGAACACCGGGGAGCTGTTTTTT.